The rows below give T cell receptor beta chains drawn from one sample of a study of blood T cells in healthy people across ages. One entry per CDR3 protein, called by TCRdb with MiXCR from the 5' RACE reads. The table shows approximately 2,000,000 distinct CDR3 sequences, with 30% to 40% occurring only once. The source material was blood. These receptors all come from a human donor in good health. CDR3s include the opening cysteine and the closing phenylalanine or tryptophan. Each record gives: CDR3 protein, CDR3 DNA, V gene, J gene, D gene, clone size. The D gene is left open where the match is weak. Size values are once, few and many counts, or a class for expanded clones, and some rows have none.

CDR3 protein: CASSLSQGETQYF
CDR3 DNA: TGTGCCAGCAGTTTATCGCAGGGGGAGACCCAGTACTTC
V gene: TRBV27
J gene: TRBJ2-5
D gene: .
clone size: .

CDR3 protein: CAISEHQDTDGCTF
CDR3 DNA: TGTGCCATCAGTGAGCATCAAGACACCGATGGCTGCACCTTC
V gene: TRBV10-3
J gene: TRBJ1-2
D gene: .
clone size: .

CDR3 protein: CASSSLTAVDEQFF
CDR3 DNA: TGTGCTAGCAGCTCCCTCACCGCTGTGGATGAGCAGTTCTTC
V gene: TRBV7-7
J gene: TRBJ2-1
D gene: .
clone size: .

CDR3 protein: CATSDSSTGDNEKLFF
CDR3 DNA: TGTGCCACCAGTGATTCGTCGACAGGGGATAATGAAAAACTGTTTTTT
V gene: TRBV24-1
J gene: TRBJ1-4
D gene: TRBD1
clone size: once

CDR3 protein: CASSPSWSGNTGELFF
CDR3 DNA: TGTGCCAGCAGTCCCTCCTGGAGTGGCAACACCGGGGAGCTGTTTTTT
V gene: TRBV12-3/TRBV12-4
J gene: TRBJ2-2
D gene: .
clone size: .

CDR3 protein: CAISDLGLSGQIYEQYF
CDR3 DNA: TGTGCCATCAGTGACCTCGGACTCTCGGGACAGATCTACGAGCAGTACTTC
V gene: TRBV10-3
J gene: TRBJ2-7
D gene: TRBD1
clone size: .

CDR3 protein: CASSPQPLGADTQYF
CDR3 DNA: TGTGCCAGCAGTCCCCAGCCTTTGGGCGCAGATACGCAGTATTTT
V gene: TRBV28
J gene: TRBJ2-3
D gene: .
clone size: .

CDR3 protein: CSAGRLAASTDTQYF
CDR3 DNA: TGCAGTGCTGGCCGACTAGCCGCTAGCACAGATACGCAGTATTTT
V gene: TRBV20-1
J gene: TRBJ2-3
D gene: TRBD2
clone size: once

CDR3 protein: CASSGDSETQYF
CDR3 DNA: TGCGCCAGCAGTGGGGACAGCGAGACCCAGTACTTC
V gene: TRBV10-2
J gene: TRBJ2-5
D gene: TRBD1
clone size: few

CDR3 protein: CASSPLTGRPSYEQYF
CDR3 DNA: TGTGCCAGCAGCCCTTTAACGGGCCGTCCTTCCTACGAGCAGTACTTC
V gene: TRBV7-9
J gene: TRBJ2-7
D gene: .
clone size: .

CDR3 protein: CASSLETYYTGERFF
CDR3 DNA: TGTGCCAGCAGCTTAGAGACGTACTACACCGGGGAGCGGTTTTTT
V gene: TRBV7-2
J gene: TRBJ2-2
D gene: .
clone size: .

CDR3 protein: CASNKGGGGSYEQFF
CDR3 DNA: TGTGCCAGCAACAAGGGTGGCGGGGGGTCCTATGAGCAGTTCTTC
V gene: TRBV7-3
J gene: TRBJ2-1
D gene: TRBD2
clone size: .

CDR3 protein: CASSQAPRASWANYGYTF
CDR3 DNA: TGTGCCAGCAGCCAAGCGCCAAGGGCCTCCTGGGCTAACTATGGCTACACCTTC
V gene: TRBV4-2
J gene: TRBJ1-2
D gene: .
clone size: few

CDR3 protein: CSASGTGNYGYTF
CDR3 DNA: TGCAGTGCTTCCGGGACAGGGAACTATGGCTACACCTTC
V gene: TRBV20-1
J gene: TRBJ1-2
D gene: TRBD1
clone size: few

CDR3 protein: CSAPEGASTDTQYF
CDR3 DNA: TGCAGCGCACCGGAAGGGGCTAGCACAGATACGCAGTATTTT
V gene: TRBV29-1
J gene: TRBJ2-3
D gene: .
clone size: few

CDR3 protein: CASSEWGDGYGYTF
CDR3 DNA: TGTGCCAGCAGTGAATGGGGGGACGGCTATGGCTACACCTTC
V gene: TRBV25-1
J gene: TRBJ1-2
D gene: .
clone size: .

CDR3 protein: CAGSYSSSLAIYRNQPQHF
CDR3 DNA: TGTGCCGGCAGTTACTCGAGTAGTCTGGCCATATATCGAAATCAGCCCCAGCATTTT
V gene: TRBV6-5
J gene: TRBJ1-5
D gene: .
clone size: .

CDR3 protein: CAISEENRGEAFF
CDR3 DNA: TGTGCCATCAGTGAGGAAAACAGGGGGGAGGCTTTCTTT
V gene: TRBV10-3
J gene: TRBJ1-1
D gene: TRBD1
clone size: .

CDR3 protein: CASSHPPGGEQYF
CDR3 DNA: TGTGCCAGCAGCCACCCTCCTGGGGGCGAGCAGTACTTC
V gene: TRBV5-5
J gene: TRBJ2-7
D gene: .
clone size: .

CDR3 protein: CASNQNPGQPYYGRYF
CDR3 DNA: TGTGCCAGCAACCAAAATCCGGGACAGCCCTACTACGGGCGGTACTTC
V gene: TRBV6-2/TRBV6-3
J gene: TRBJ2-7
D gene: TRBD1
clone size: .

CDR3 protein: CASSYGGDTDTQYF
CDR3 DNA: TGTGCCAGCAGTTATGGCGGGGACACAGATACGCAGTATTTT
V gene: TRBV6-2/TRBV6-3
J gene: TRBJ2-3
D gene: .
clone size: .

CDR3 protein: CASSYARGLFF
CDR3 DNA: TGTGCCAGCAGTTACGCCCGGGGGTTGTTCTTC
V gene: TRBV6-2/TRBV6-3
J gene: TRBJ2-1
D gene: .
clone size: .

CDR3 protein: CSVGTRQNQETQYF
CDR3 DNA: TGCAGCGTTGGGACCCGTCAGAACCAAGAGACCCAGTACTTC
V gene: TRBV29-1
J gene: TRBJ2-5
D gene: .
clone size: .

CDR3 protein: CSAFPDHNEQFF
CDR3 DNA: TGCAGTGCCTTCCCGGACCACAATGAGCAGTTCTTC
V gene: TRBV20-1
J gene: TRBJ2-1
D gene: .
clone size: .

CDR3 protein: CACSLSSRSSYEQYF
CDR3 DNA: TGTGCCTGCAGCTTATCCTCGAGGAGCTCCTACGAGCAGTACTTC
V gene: TRBV7-3
J gene: TRBJ2-7
D gene: .
clone size: few

CDR3 protein: CASSYSRITEAFF
CDR3 DNA: TGTGCCAGCAGTTACTCACGTATTACTGAAGCTTTCTTT
V gene: TRBV6-5
J gene: TRBJ1-1
D gene: .
clone size: .

CDR3 protein: CASSPRQGYAYEQYF
CDR3 DNA: TGTGCCAGCAGCCCTAGACAGGGATATGCCTACGAGCAGTACTTC
V gene: TRBV7-9
J gene: TRBJ2-7
D gene: TRBD1
clone size: .

CDR3 protein: CASSLRLVYGYTF
CDR3 DNA: TGTGCCAGCAGCTTAAGACTAGTCTATGGCTACACCTTC
V gene: TRBV7-2
J gene: TRBJ1-2
D gene: .
clone size: few

CDR3 protein: CASGGLAGVITQYF
CDR3 DNA: TGTGCCAGTGGGGGACTAGCGGGGGTTATTACGCAGTATTTT
V gene: TRBV28
J gene: TRBJ2-3
D gene: TRBD2
clone size: .

CDR3 protein: CSETPRDIFSTDTQYF
CDR3 DNA: TGCAGCGAGACCCCCCGGGACATATTTAGCACAGATACGCAGTATTTT
V gene: TRBV20-1
J gene: TRBJ2-3
D gene: .
clone size: many